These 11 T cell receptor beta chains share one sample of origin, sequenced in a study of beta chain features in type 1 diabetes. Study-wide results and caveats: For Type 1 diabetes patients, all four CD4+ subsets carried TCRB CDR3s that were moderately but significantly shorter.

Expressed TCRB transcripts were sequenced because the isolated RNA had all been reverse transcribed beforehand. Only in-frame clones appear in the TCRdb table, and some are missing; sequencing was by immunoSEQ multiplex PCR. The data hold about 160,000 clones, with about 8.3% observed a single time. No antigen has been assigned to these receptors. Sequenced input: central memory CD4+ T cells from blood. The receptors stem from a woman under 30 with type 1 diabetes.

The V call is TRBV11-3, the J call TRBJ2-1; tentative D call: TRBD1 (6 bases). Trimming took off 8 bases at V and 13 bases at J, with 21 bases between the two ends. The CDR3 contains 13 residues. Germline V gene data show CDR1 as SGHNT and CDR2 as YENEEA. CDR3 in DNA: TGTGCCAGCGGAGTTTCACAGGGCCAAACTCAGTTCTTC. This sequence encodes CASGVSQGQTQFF.

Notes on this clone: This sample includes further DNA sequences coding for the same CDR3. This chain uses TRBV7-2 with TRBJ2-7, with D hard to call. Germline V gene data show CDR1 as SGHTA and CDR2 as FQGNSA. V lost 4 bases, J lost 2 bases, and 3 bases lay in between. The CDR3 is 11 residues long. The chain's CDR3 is CASSSTYEQYF. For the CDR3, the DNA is TGTGCCAGCAGCTCAACCTACGAGCAGTACTTC.

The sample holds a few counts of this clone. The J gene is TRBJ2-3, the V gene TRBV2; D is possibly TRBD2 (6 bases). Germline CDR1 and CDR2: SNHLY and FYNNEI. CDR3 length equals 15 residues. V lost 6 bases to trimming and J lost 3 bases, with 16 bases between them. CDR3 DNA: TGTGCCAGCAGAGTAAGGAGGGCCGCTACAGATACGCAGTATTTT. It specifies CASRVRRAATDTQYF.

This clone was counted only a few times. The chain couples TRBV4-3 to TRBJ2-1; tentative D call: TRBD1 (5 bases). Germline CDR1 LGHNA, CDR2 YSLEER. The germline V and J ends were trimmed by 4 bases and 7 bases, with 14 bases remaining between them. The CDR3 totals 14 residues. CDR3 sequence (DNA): TGCGCCAGCAGCCGGATCGACAGCCATAATGAGCAGTTCTTC. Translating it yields CASSRIDSHNEQFF.

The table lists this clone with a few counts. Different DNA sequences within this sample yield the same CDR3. CDR3: CSVGRDRGEKLFF. The DNA for the CDR3 is TGCAGCGTTGGCCGGGACAGGGGTGAAAAACTGTTTTTT. The V call is TRBV29-1, the J call TRBJ1-4; 10 bases fit TRBD1. CDR3 length: 13 residues. V lost 4 bases to trimming and J lost 7 bases; unmatched junction nucleotides: 3. Germline CDR1 SQVTM, CDR2 ANQGSEA.

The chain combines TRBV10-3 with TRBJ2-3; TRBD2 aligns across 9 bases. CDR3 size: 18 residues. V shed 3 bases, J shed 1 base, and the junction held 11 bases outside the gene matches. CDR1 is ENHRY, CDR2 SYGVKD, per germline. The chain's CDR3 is CAISDPALAGDGTDTQYF. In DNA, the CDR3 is TGTGCCATCAGTGATCCAGCCTTAGCGGGGGACGGCACAGATACGCAGTATTTT.

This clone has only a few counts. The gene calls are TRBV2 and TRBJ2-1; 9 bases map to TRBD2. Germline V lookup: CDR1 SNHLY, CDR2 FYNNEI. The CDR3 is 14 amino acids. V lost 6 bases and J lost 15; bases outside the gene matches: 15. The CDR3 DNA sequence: TGTGCCAGCAGCGCGAGCCTCAGCGGGGGGTCACTGTTCTTC. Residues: CASSASLSGGSLFF.

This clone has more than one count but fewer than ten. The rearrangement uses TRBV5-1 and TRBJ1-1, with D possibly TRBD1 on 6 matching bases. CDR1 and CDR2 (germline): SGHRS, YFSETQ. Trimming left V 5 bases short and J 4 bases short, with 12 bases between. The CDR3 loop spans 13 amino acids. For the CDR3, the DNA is TGCGCCAGCAGTTCTGTGGGGGCCACTGAAGCTTTCTTT. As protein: CASSSVGATEAFF.

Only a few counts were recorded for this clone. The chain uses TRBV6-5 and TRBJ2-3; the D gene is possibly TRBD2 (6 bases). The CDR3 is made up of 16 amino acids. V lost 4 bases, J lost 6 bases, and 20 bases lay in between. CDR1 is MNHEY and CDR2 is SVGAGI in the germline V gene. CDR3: CASSSRDSIGRDTQYF. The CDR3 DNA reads TGTGCCAGCAGTTCGCGGGACTCTATCGGAAGGGATACGCAGTATTTT.

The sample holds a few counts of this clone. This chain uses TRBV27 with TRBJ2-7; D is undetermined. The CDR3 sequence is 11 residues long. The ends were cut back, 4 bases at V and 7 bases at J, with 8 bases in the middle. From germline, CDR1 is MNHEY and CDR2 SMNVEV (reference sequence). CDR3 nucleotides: TGTGCCAGCAGTTCGCCTAGGGAGCAGTACTTC. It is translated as CASSSPREQYF.

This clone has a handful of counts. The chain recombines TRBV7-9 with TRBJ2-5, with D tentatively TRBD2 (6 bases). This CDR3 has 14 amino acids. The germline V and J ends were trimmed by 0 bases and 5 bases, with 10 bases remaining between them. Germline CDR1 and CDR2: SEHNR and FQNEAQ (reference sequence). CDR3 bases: TGTGCCAGCAGCTTAGCGTCCCGGGAGGAGACCCAGTACTTC. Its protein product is CASSLASREETQYF. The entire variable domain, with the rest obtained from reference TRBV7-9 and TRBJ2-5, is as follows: DTGVSQNPRHKITKRGQNVTFRCDPISEHNRLYWYRQTLGQGPEFLTYFQNEAQLEKSRLLSDRFSAERPKGSFSTLEIQRTEQGDSAMYLCASSLASREETQYFGPGTRLLVL.